The 19 T cell receptor beta chains in this list originate from one sample, sequenced in a study of OX40 agonist ivuxolimab in advanced cancers. Method: immunoSEQ multiplex PCR; TCRdb's copy keeps in-frame clones and lacks some. The sample contains roughly 26,000 clones, approximately 85% of which appear only once. Sequenced here: CD4+ or CD8+ T cells sorted from blood, sampled in a trial of the OX40 agonist ivuxolimab. The receptors originated from an adult with an advanced solid tumor such as melanoma, head and neck, liver or kidney cancer.

V gene TRBV7-2 combines with J gene TRBJ1-4; D unresolved. V was trimmed by 3 bases and J by 3 bases, leaving 8 bases between them. The CDR3 has 14 amino acids. Germline-derived CDR1 and CDR2 are SGHTA and FQGNSA. In nucleotides, the CDR3 is TGTGCCAGCAGCTTGGCAAGAGCTAATGAAAAACTGTTTTTT. Protein sequence: CASSLARANEKLFF. Drawing the rest from reference TRBV7-2 and TRBJ1-4, the complete variable domain is GAGVSQSPSNKVTEKGKDVELRCDPISGHTALYWYRQSLGQGLEFLIYFQGNSAPDKSGLPSDRFSAERTGGSVSTLTIQRTQQEDSAVYLCASSLARANEKLFFGSGTQLSVL.

The V gene is TRBV4-2, the J gene TRBJ2-5; 11 nucleotides match TRBD2. Germline CDR1 reads LGHNA; CDR2 reads YNFKEQ. The V and J ends lost 0 bases and 4 bases, in that order; junction bases with no gene match: 7. CDR3 length: 17 amino acids. CDR3 sequence: CASSQDLAGGGAETQYF. The CDR3 DNA reads as TGTGCCAGCAGCCAAGACCTAGCGGGGGGTGGGGCAGAGACCCAGTACTTC.

Only one count was recorded for this clone. The chain is built from TRBV2 and TRBJ2-5; TRBD1 matches at 8 bases. The J call may be mistaken, given a closer DNA end match to TRBJ2-7. In germline, CDR1 is SNHLY, CDR2 FYNNEI. CDR3 length equals 15 residues. The CDR3 here is CASSLGQASSYEQYF. The CDR3 DNA reads TGTGCCAGCAGCCTGGGACAGGCGAGCTCCTACGAGCAGTACTTC.

A single count supports this clone. The V and J genes are TRBV27 and TRBJ2-5; D tentatively fits TRBD1 or TRBD2 (5 bases each). With the DNA end fitting TRBJ2-7 better, the J assignment may be wrong. The CDR3 totals 18 residues. Per the germline V gene, CDR1 is MNHEY and CDR2 is SMNVEV (reference sequence). This CDR3 is CASSLRSAQRGLTYEQYF. The CDR3 region has the DNA TGTGCCAGCAGTTTACGGTCCGCTCAGAGGGGCCTGACCTACGAGCAGTACTTC.

This chain links TRBV2 with TRBJ2-1, with 15 bases that match TRBD2. Germline V gene data show CDR1 as SNHLY and CDR2 as FYNNEI. V trimming: 2 bases; J trimming: 7 bases; junction bases outside the gene matches: 6. This CDR3 is 17 amino acids long. The CDR3 sequence: CASSESGGLAGGNEQFF. The CDR3 region has the DNA TGTGCCAGCAGTGAAAGTGGTGGACTAGCGGGGGGGAATGAGCAGTTCTTC.

The chain joins TRBV6-5 to TRBJ2-3; unclear D gene. Germline loops: CDR1 MNHEY, CDR2 SVGAGI. The CDR3 length is 12 residues. Trimming left V 6 bases short and J 5 bases short, with 9 bases between. In DNA form, the CDR3 reads TGTGCCAGCAGGGCCATGGGAGATACGCAGTATTTT. It is translated as CASRAMGDTQYF.

The V gene is TRBV5-1, the J gene TRBJ2-2; 8 nucleotides align to TRBD1. With 7 bases clipped from V and 1 base from J, the junction kept 3 bases outside the gene matches. CDR3 length: 14 amino acids. From germline, CDR1 is SGHRS and CDR2 YFSETQ. CDR3 nucleotides: TGCGCCAGCGAGACAGGGGTGAACACCGGGGAGCTGTTTTTT. This encodes CASETGVNTGELFF.

This clone turned up a few times. V gene TRBV2 combines with J gene TRBJ2-7, with 8 bases lining up with TRBD2. The V segment lost 7 bases and the J segment 3 bases; nucleotides outside the gene matches: 8. This CDR3 is 14 amino acids long. The germline CDR1 and CDR2 sequences are SNHLY and FYNNEI. CDR3 sequence reads: CASMTTGLGYEQYF. The CDR3 DNA reads TGTGCCAGCATGACGACGGGACTAGGCTACGAGCAGTACTTC.

J is TRBJ2-3 and V is TRBV9, with D maybe TRBD2 (6 bases). This CDR3 has 15 amino acids. CDR1 SGDLS and CDR2 YYNGEE come from the germline V gene. V was cut by 7 bases and J by 2 bases, with 17 bases left in between. The CDR3 DNA follows: TGTGCCAGCGGCACGGGAGACCGCCCCACAGATACGCAGTATTTT. Its protein is CASGTGDRPTDTQYF.

The gene calls are TRBV10-1 and TRBJ2-2, with D possibly TRBD2 on 6 matching bases. Trimming left V 2 bases short and J 6 bases short, with 10 bases between. The CDR3 runs 14 residues. Germline CDR1 WNHNN, CDR2 SYGVQD (reference sequence). The CDR3 region has the DNA TGCGCCAGCAGTGAGGAAGCGGGTGCCGGGGAGCTGTTTTTT. Translated, it gives CASSEEAGAGELFF.

This rearrangement joins TRBV7-2 to TRBJ2-5, with unresolved D. V was shortened by 1 base and J by 0 bases, with 6 bases between the two germline ends. This CDR3 is built from 14 residues. The germline V gene encodes CDR1 SGHTA and CDR2 FQGNSA. CDR3 sequence reads: CASSLGAYQETQYF. DNA for the CDR3: TGTGCCAGCAGCTTAGGAGCGTACCAAGAGACCCAGTACTTC.

The rearrangement uses TRBV7-9 and TRBJ1-1, with TRBD1 matching over 7 bases. Germline V gene sequence: CDR1 SEHNR, CDR2 FQNEAQ (reference sequence). V gave up 4 bases and J gave up 11 bases; unmatched junction bases: 13. This CDR3 comprises 14 residues. The CDR3 sequence: CASSYRQGMVQAFF. The CDR3, as DNA: TGTGCCAGCAGCTACCGACAGGGTATGGTTCAGGCTTTCTTT.

About this clone itself: One junction end does not reproduce the germline sequence, and a read error may be involved. This sequence joins TRBV7-7 and TRBJ2-3, with D possibly being TRBD1 (5 bases). Germline V gene data show CDR1 as SSHAT and CDR2 as FNYEAQ (reference sequence). The length of the CDR3 is 16 residues. CDR3 loop: CASSLAAGAGTDTQYF. The CDR3 DNA reads as TGTGCTAGCAGCTTAGCTGCTGGGGCCGGGACAGATACGCAGTATTTT.

The chain links TRBV11-3 to TRBJ2-1; 9 bases are a match to TRBD2. The length of the CDR3 is 16 residues. Per the germline V gene, CDR1 is SGHNT and CDR2 is YENEEA. V was clipped by 1 base and J by 4 bases; unmatched bases: 5. The CDR3: CASSLALAGFYNEQFF. The CDR3 bases are TGTGCCAGCAGCTTAGCCCTAGCGGGGTTTTACAATGAGCAGTTCTTC.

The rearrangement links TRBV19 to TRBJ1-5; TRBD1 aligns across 9 bases. CDR1 is LNHDA and CDR2 is SQIVND in the germline V gene (reference sequence). V lost 6 bases, J lost 0 bases, and 12 bases stayed unmatched. This CDR3 spans 18 amino acids. The CDR3 DNA follows: TGTGCCAGTAGAAACTTATGGACAGGGGATTATAGCAATCAGCCCCAGCATTTT. Translation gives CASRNLWTGDYSNQPQHF. The variable domain in full, completed from reference TRBV19 and TRBJ1-5, reads DGGITQSPKYLFRKEGQNVTLSCEQNLNHDAMYWYRQDPGQGLRLIYYSQIVNDFQKGDIAEGYSVSREKKESFPLTVTSAQKNPTAFYLCASRNLWTGDYSNQPQHFGDGTRLSIL.

The V call is TRBV21-1, the J call TRBJ1-1; TRBD1 is the table's D call, not checked against the DNA. TRBV21-1 is a documented pseudogene. The CDR3 totals 15 residues. This CDR3 reads CASSNVKQQDTEAFF. CDR3 nucleotide sequence: TGTGCCAGCAGCAACGTAAAACAGCAAGACACTGAAGCTTTCTTT.

Here the CDR3 reads CASFRDRGSNQPQHF. For the CDR3, the DNA is TGTGCCAGCTTTCGGGATCGCGGGAGCAATCAGCCCCAGCATTTT. The V call is TRBV2, the J call TRBJ1-5; D gene uncertain. Between the trimmed V and J ends, which lost 8 bases and 1 base, there was a span of 15 bases. The CDR3 contains 15 residues. The germline V gene has CDR1 SNHLY and CDR2 FYNNEI.

Remarks on this clone: A much larger clonotype is one base distant, so this may be a read error. The chain links TRBV7-4 to TRBJ2-7; D remains ambiguous. Per germline, CDR1 SGHVT and CDR2 SQSDAQ. V lost 5 bases and J 1 base, leaving 12 bases between the germline ends. The CDR3 length is 14 residues. Here the CDR3 reads CASSQADGSYEQYF. Written as DNA, the CDR3 is TGTGCCAGCAGCCAGGCCGACGGTTCCTACGAGCAGTACTTC. The full variable domain, completed using reference TRBV7-4 and TRBJ2-7, is GAGVSQSPRYKVAKRGRDVALRCDSISGHVTLYWYRQTLGQGSEVLTYSQSDAQRDKSGRPSGRFSAERPERSVSTLKIQRTEQGDSAVYLCASSQADGSYEQYFGPGTRLTVT.

The gene calls are TRBV11-2 and TRBJ2-7; D unresolved. The ends were cut back, 5 bases at V and 6 bases at J, with 14 bases in the middle. Germline CDR1 is SGHAT and CDR2 is FQNNGV. The CDR3 covers 13 residues. CDR3 protein: CASSPQGSGEQYF. The DNA for the CDR3 is TGTGCCAGCAGCCCCCAAGGCTCCGGCGAGCAGTACTTC.